This note documents a single T cell receptor beta chain sequence. Its antigen is not identified. The record originates from a study of T cell repertoires in cytomegalovirus infection. Study-level background: An indication of both CMV infection and matching HLA type came from public TCR beta signatures.

General study findings and limits: CMV-specific HLA-C-restricted TCR beta clonotypes dominated the ex vivo response. CMV carriers with the relevant HLA were identified by cumulative public TCR beta family frequency.

TCRdb itself ran the reads through MiXCR, one entry per CDR3 protein. The table has nearly 450,000 distinct CDR3 sequences, roughly 31% seen once. This TCR was recovered from a human donor in good health (CMV status not recorded). Some clones in this sample may be carry-over from other donors' samples. Material: PBMCs.

The CDR3 coding sequence is TGCGCCAGCAGCTTTGACAGTTTGTTGGACGAGCAGTACTTC. It encodes CASSFDSLLDEQYF. This chain links TRBV5-1 with TRBJ2-7; TRBD1 might be the D (5 bases). The CDR3 is 14 residues long. Germline values: CDR1 SGHRS, CDR2 YFSETQ. The V end lost 2 bases, the J end lost 5 bases, and 14 bases lay between the germline ends.